This T cell receptor (beta chain) was retrieved from a study of beta chain features in type 1 diabetes listed by TCRdb under 2018. Notes on the research overall: Mean age, gender distribution, total cell number and subset yield were not different between patients and healthy donors. A total of around 110,000,000 sorted cells were examined across all samples, and a strong correlation was observed between cell number per subset and RNA yield. The study compared TCRB repertoires of sorted circulating CD4+ T cell subsets between recently diagnosed type 1 diabetes patients and matched healthy donors. Whereas all 28 donors provided naive and central memory subsets, regulatory and stem cell-like memory subsets were isolated from just 8 patients and roughly eight healthy donors. Study-wide findings and limitations: A moderate but significant shortening of TCRB CDR3 length was observed in type 1 diabetes patients in all four CD4+ subsets. Sequencing cDNA rather than genomic DNA could over-represent highly expressing activated cells, although activation and CD3 levels did not differ between groups. Because small numbers of individuals were included in the HLA sub-analyses, any influence of HLA type on TCRB rearrangement was left unresolved. At VDJ recombination sites, patients with type 1 diabetes made fewer insertions and deleted more nucleotides, a pattern implying thymic rearrangement abnormalities. Naive, central memory and regulatory TCRB repertoires appeared more similar among patients than among healthy donors. PCR might favor shorter templates, but patient and control samples were amplified and corrected together, so any skew would affect both groups equally.

This clone appeared a few times. There is no known antigen for this receptor. No base quality information exists; no much larger clone differs at one position. The High Capacity cDNA Reverse Transcription Kit was used to reverse transcribe all of the isolated RNA, meaning that expressed TCRB transcripts were what got sequenced. Deep immunoSEQ sequencing was applied to naive, central memory and regulatory T cell samples, giving an average of about 3.7 million total reads per sample. Sorted cells were lysed in RLT buffer, and RNA was extracted using DNase-treated RNeasy Micro or Mini kits according to cell number. Each cell subset was processed on its own to prevent cross-contamination, while patient and healthy donor samples were processed together. The immunoSEQ multiplex PCR was used to amplify TCRB sequences from cDNA, yielding 87-bp fragments that span the CDR3 region. The amplicons were sequenced using the Illumina HiSeq platform. In the paper's pipeline: PCR bias was corrected computationally using synthetic template baselines, and reads within Hamming distance 2 were collapsed, with unmergeable singletons discarded. By aligning reads against IMGT, V, D and J genes, CDR3 length, and insertions or deletions at six rearrangement sites were assigned. Within each subset, clonotype counts were normalized to the number of sorted cells before true diversity and Gini coefficients were calculated with the tcR R package. The overlap coefficient, calculated on TCRB nucleotide sequences, was used to measure repertoire sharing. TCRdb took over this immuneACCESS table, retaining in-frame rearrangements with V and J assigned. Such tables are incomplete; in checked studies, under half of the missing clones stem from an unresolved V gene, and the remainder is unexplained. Clonal size and the V and J genes are those of that table, whereas D and trimming came from the DNA. For this sample there are around 40,000 clones; roughly half appear just once. Roughly 2.1% of the sample lies in the top ten.

At the junction V is shortened by 4 bases and J by 5 bases, with 10 bases in between. Via the germline V gene (reference sequence), CDR1 is SGHAT and CDR2 FQDESV. There are 13 amino acids in the CDR3, from cysteine to phenylalanine inclusive. The CDR3 DNA has 39 bases and is translated from base 1. A single peripheral blood draw of around 0.11 L on average was collected from each donor into heparinised tubes. Naive, central memory, regulatory and stem cell-like memory CD4+ T cells were sorted on a BD FACSAria II using a panel including CD45RO, CCR7, CD25, CD127, CD95 and CD27. Every sorted population had a purity above 95%. PBMCs were isolated right away by Lymphoprep density gradient centrifugation and were stained directly, without culture. To minimize batch effects, samples were stained and sorted in pairs, one healthy donor with one patient per experiment.

The chain is encoded by TRBV11-1 joined to TRBJ2-3, with TRBD1 as a weak D call on 6 bases. Input material: Tregs from blood. The cell subset or site label of this sample denotes: regulatory CD4+ T cells. The sequence was obtained from a woman aged 18-29 years in good health. The bases read TGTGCCAGCAGCTCGAGAGGGGGAGATACGCAGTATTTT. Translation gives CASSSRGGDTQYF.